Below, 32 T cell receptor beta chains from the same sample are listed, as sequenced in a study of blood T cell repertoires in COVID-19. Profiling relied on immunoSEQ multiplex PCR, and the TCRdb table lists in-frame clones only, not all of them. The sample records about 270,000 clones, 82% being singletons. Specimen: peripheral blood. The receptors derive from a woman aged 18-35 years with acute or convalescent COVID-19.

The chain uses TRBV28 and TRBJ2-7; D may be TRBD2 (5 bases). This CDR3 is built from 13 residues. Trimming removed 6 bases from V and 4 bases from J, with 13 bases in between. CDR1 and CDR2 (germline): MDHEN, SYDVKM. CDR3 region: CASRWTPGYEQYF. The CDR3 DNA sequence: TGTGCCAGCAGGTGGACCCCGGGATACGAGCAGTACTTC. Variable domain in full (rest from reference TRBV28 and TRBJ2-7): DVKVTQSSRYLVKRTGEKVFLECVQDMDHENMFWYRQDPGLGLRLIYFSYDVKMKEKGDIPEGYSVSREKKERFSLILESASTNQTSMYLCASRWTPGYEQYFGPGTRLTVT.

The chain combines TRBV7-2 with TRBJ1-2; D call uncertain. The CDR3 totals 16 residues. V gave up 1 base and J gave up 4 bases, with 16 bases separating them. Looked up from germline, CDR1 is SGHTA and CDR2 is FQGNSA. The CDR3 loop reads CASSLEAGRYPYGYTF. CDR3 bases: TGTGCCAGCAGCTTAGAGGCGGGCCGGTATCCCTATGGCTACACCTTC.

The chain recombines TRBV6-2 or TRBV6-3 with TRBJ2-2, with a possible D match to TRBD2 (6 bases). This CDR3 contains 15 residues. CDR1 is MNHEY and CDR2 is SVGEGT in the germline V gene. V gave up 5 bases and J gave up 6 bases, with 16 bases separating them. The CDR3 coding sequence is TGTGCCAGCAGTACGGGACTCCATGGGGCCGGGGAGCTGTTTTTT. It encodes CASSTGLHGAGELFF.

The chain has TRBV28 and TRBJ1-2, with a possible D match to TRBD1 (6 bases). The CDR3 has 16 residues. V was trimmed by 2 bases and J by 9 bases, leaving 22 bases between them. CDR1 is MDHEN and CDR2 is SYDVKM in the germline V gene. The CDR3 loop reads CASSLPPPLGAGSYTF. CDR3 coding DNA: TGTGCCAGCAGTTTACCTCCTCCCTTGGGGGCCGGGAGCTACACCTTC.

V is TRBV7-2 and J is TRBJ2-2; TRBD1 matches at 10 bases. The germline V gene has CDR1 SGHTA and CDR2 FQGNSA. The V gene end was trimmed by 5 bases and the J gene end by 7 bases; junction bases not matched to a gene: 10. The length of the CDR3 is 16 residues. CDR3 sequence reads: CASSTYGQGEVGELFF. The CDR3, as DNA: TGTGCCAGCAGCACCTATGGACAGGGGGAGGTCGGGGAGCTGTTTTTT.

This clone was observed many times. The chain recombines TRBV19 with TRBJ2-3; unclear D gene. Trimming shortened V by 2 bases and J by 4 bases, and 7 bases separated the two germline ends. This CDR3 is built from 13 residues. CDR1 and CDR2 from the germline V gene are LNHDA and SQIVND (reference sequence). For the CDR3, the DNA is TGTGCCAGTAGTATACAGGTCGCAGATACGCAGTATTTT. As protein: CASSIQVADTQYF.

This clone has more than one count but fewer than ten. The chain links TRBV11-2 to TRBJ2-1; 7 nucleotides agree with TRBD2. This CDR3 comprises 17 residues. V lost 5 bases and J lost 6; bases outside the gene matches: 16. CDR1 is SGHAT, CDR2 FQNNGV, per germline. The CDR3 region has the DNA TGTGCCAGCAGCCCACTCCGAGGTGCGGGAGTATCCAATGAGCAGTTCTTC. Its translation is CASSPLRGAGVSNEQFF.

This CDR3 reads CASSPDSSSSSYNEQFF. Here the CDR3 DNA reads TGCGCCAGCAGCCCAGATTCCTCCTCGAGCTCCTACAATGAGCAGTTCTTC. The chain joins TRBV4-3 to TRBJ2-1; D call uncertain. The CDR3 spans 17 residues. Trimming removed 4 bases from V and 0 bases from J, with 16 bases in between. Germline V CDR1 and CDR2: LGHNA, YSLEER.

The genes are TRBV4-1 and TRBJ2-1, with 7 bases lining up with TRBD1. This CDR3 contains 15 residues. The germline V gene encodes CDR1 MGHRA and CDR2 YSYEKL. V was clipped by 3 bases and J by 8 bases; unmatched bases: 10. As DNA, the CDR3 is TGCGCCAGCAGCCAGGCCGGGACAGAAGGGGATGAGCAGTTCTTC. It encodes CASSQAGTEGDEQFF.

This clone came up once. The V call is TRBV7-2, the J call TRBJ2-1; 8 nucleotides line up with TRBD2. Germline V gene lookup returns CDR1 SGHTA and CDR2 FQGNSA. The junction had 17 bases not matched to a gene; V was cut back by 7 bases and J by 12 bases. The CDR3 has 15 amino acids. The CDR3 reads CASIPAGVPMRGQFF. The CDR3 nucleotides read TGTGCCAGCATACCAGCGGGAGTACCAATGAGGGGGCAGTTCTTC.

The CDR3 DNA sequence: TGTGCCAGCAGCTTGGGACGGGGCAATCAGCCCCAGCATTTT. It encodes CASSLGRGNQPQHF. This chain links TRBV5-6 with TRBJ1-5; unclear D gene. This CDR3 has 14 residues. Germline V gene data show CDR1 as SGHDT and CDR2 as YYEEEE. Trimming stripped 0 bases from V and 2 bases from J, with 6 bases between.

V and J are TRBV19 and TRBJ2-7, with D maybe TRBD2 (5 bases). CDR3 length: 13 residues. V lost 2 bases to trimming and J lost 1 base, with 6 bases between them. Germline V gives CDR1 LNHDA, CDR2 SQIVND (reference sequence). CDR3 in DNA: TGTGCCAGTAGTATATCGGGGTCCTACGAGCAGTACTTC. As protein: CASSISGSYEQYF. The full variable domain, in which reference TRBV19 and TRBJ2-7 provide the parts outside the CDR3, is DGGITQSPKYLFRKEGQNVTLSCEQNLNHDAMYWYRQDPGQGLRLIYYSQIVNDFQKGDIAEGYSVSREKKESFPLTVTSAQKNPTAFYLCASSISGSYEQYFGPGTRLTVT.

The chain employs TRBV4-3 and TRBJ2-5; D uncertain. The V and J ends lost 1 base and 1 base respectively, with 13 bases between them. Germline-derived CDR1 and CDR2 are LGHNA and YSLEER. The CDR3 covers 16 residues. The CDR3 here is CASSQGPLQIQETQYF. In DNA form, the CDR3 reads TGCGCCAGCAGCCAAGGGCCGCTACAGATCCAAGAGACCCAGTACTTC.

The chain uses TRBV5-6 and TRBJ1-1; D is perhaps TRBD1 (6 bases). Germline assignment: CDR1 SGHDT and CDR2 YYEEEE. The ends were cut back, 0 bases at V and 4 bases at J, with 16 bases in the middle. This CDR3 comprises 16 residues. DNA of the CDR3: TGTGCCAGCAGCTTGGTAATAATGGCAGGGGTCACTGAAGCTTTCTTT. Encoded protein: CASSLVIMAGVTEAFF.

This clone was seen once. The chain couples TRBV11-2 to TRBJ2-7, with 12 bases matching TRBD2. The V segment lost 0 bases and the J segment 2 bases; nucleotides outside the gene matches: 2. This CDR3 has 16 amino acids. Germline-derived CDR1 and CDR2 are SGHAT and FQNNGV. CDR3 in DNA: TGTGCCAGCAGCTTAGAAGCTAGCGGGAGGGCCTACGAGCAGTACTTC. Protein product: CASSLEASGRAYEQYF.

V gene TRBV4-3 combines with J gene TRBJ2-7, with 8 bases fitting TRBD2. Per germline, CDR1 LGHNA and CDR2 YSLEER. CDR3 length: 18 residues. V shed 1 base and J 5 bases; nucleotides not matched to a gene: 16. The CDR3 loop reads CASSQGWASGPRRDEQYF. The CDR3 nucleotides are TGCGCCAGCAGCCAAGGGTGGGCTAGCGGGCCTAGAAGGGACGAGCAGTACTTC.

The chain carries TRBV6-5 and TRBJ2-5, with a weak D call TRBD2 (5 bases). Germline V gene data show CDR1 as MNHEY and CDR2 as SVGAGI. V shed 6 bases and J shed 4 bases, with 15 bases lying between them. The CDR3 length is 14 residues. The CDR3 loop reads CASSLAPTAETQYF. The CDR3 bases are TGTGCCAGCAGCCTAGCCCCCACCGCAGAGACCCAGTACTTC.

This sequence joins TRBV6-1 and TRBJ1-2; D ambiguous. Deletions cut 0 bases from V and 8 bases from J, with 19 bases between. Germline CDR1 and CDR2: MNHNS and SASEGT. The CDR3 length is 16 residues. The CDR3 protein is CASSEAKSPGKTGYTF. The CDR3 nucleotides read TGTGCCAGCAGTGAAGCCAAGAGCCCAGGTAAAACCGGCTACACCTTC.

The J gene is TRBJ1-1, the V gene TRBV12-3 or TRBV12-4, with D perhaps TRBD1 (6 bases). The V end was cut by 5 bases, the J end by 7 bases, with 14 bases between. This CDR3 has 13 residues. This CDR3 is CASSHGQFLEAFF. The CDR3 coding sequence is TGTGCCAGCAGTCATGGACAGTTCCTTGAAGCTTTCTTT.

The rearrangement uses TRBV24-1 and TRBJ2-1, with a tentative D call TRBD2 (5 bases). The V and J ends lost 4 bases and 5 bases respectively, with 8 bases between them. Germline V lookup: CDR1 KGHDR, CDR2 SFDVKD. This CDR3 is 13 amino acids long. CDR3 residues: CATSEAGNNEQFF. For the CDR3, the DNA is TGTGCCACCAGTGAAGCCGGGAACAATGAGCAGTTCTTC.

The rearrangement uses TRBV5-5 and TRBJ2-7; 7 positions match TRBD2. With 4 bases clipped from V and 1 base from J, the junction kept 8 bases outside the gene matches. The CDR3 is 15 amino acids. The V gene's germline CDR1 is SGHKS and CDR2 YYEKEE (reference sequence). The CDR3 DNA is TGTGCCAGCAGCGCTAACTGGCGGGAGTCCTACGAGCAGTACTTC. Translated, it gives CASSANWRESYEQYF.

The chain couples TRBV11-2 to TRBJ2-1; weak D call: TRBD1 (5 bases). The germline V gene has CDR1 SGHAT and CDR2 FQNNGV. Trimming removed 6 bases at V and 4 bases at J, with 22 bases between. This CDR3 region has 17 residues. This chain's CDR3 is CASSRTWGSVLYNEQFF. CDR3 nucleotides: TGTGCCAGCAGTCGCACTTGGGGCAGCGTACTATACAATGAGCAGTTCTTC. The full variable domain, in which reference TRBV11-2 and TRBJ2-1 provide the parts outside the CDR3, is EAGVAQSPRYKIIEKRQSVAFWCNPISGHATLYWYQQILGQGPKLLIQFQNNGVVDDSQLPKDRFSAERLKGVDSTLKIQPAKLEDSAVYLCASSRTWGSVLYNEQFFGPGTRLTVL.

With respect to this clone: It may be a read error: a sequence one base away is much more abundant. The chain combines TRBV5-1 with TRBJ2-7; D may be TRBD2 (5 bases). The CDR3 totals 11 residues. Trimming took off 0 bases at V and 7 bases at J, with 5 bases between the two ends. Germline lookup yields CDR1 SGHRS and CDR2 YFSETQ. CDR3 in amino acids: CASSLAGEQYF. CDR3 in DNA: TGCGCCAGCAGCTTGGCGGGGGAGCAGTACTTC.

The chain employs TRBV14 and TRBJ2-7, with D possibly matching TRBD1 (7 bases). Germline values: CDR1 SGHDN, CDR2 FVKESK. Trimming pared 1 base from V and 3 bases from J, leaving 16 bases between. The CDR3 has 16 residues. CDR3 bases: TGTGCCAGCAGCCAAGTTAAGTTCCAGGGGGGCTACGAGCAGTACTTC. Residues: CASSQVKFQGGYEQYF.

The chain links TRBV7-9 to TRBJ1-6, with 12 bases that match TRBD1. V was clipped by 4 bases and J by 5 bases; unmatched bases: 3. Germline values: CDR1 SEHNR, CDR2 FQNEAQ (reference sequence). CDR3 size: 16 residues. CDR3 DNA: TGTGCCAGCAGCTCGGGACAGGGGGCACATAATTCACCCCTCCACTTT. It encodes CASSSGQGAHNSPLHF.

The chain combines TRBV30 with TRBJ1-5, with 8 bases fitting TRBD1. This CDR3 has 17 residues. Germline CDR1 reads GTSNPN; CDR2 reads SVGIG (reference sequence). V was clipped by 5 bases and J by 1 base; unmatched bases: 13. CDR3 region: CAWADRGLLGSNQPQHF. The CDR3 nucleotides read TGTGCCTGGGCAGACAGGGGATTATTAGGGAGCAATCAGCCCCAGCATTTT.

CDR3 residues: CSARPSYEQYF. In DNA, the CDR3 is TGCAGTGCTAGACCGAGCTACGAGCAGTACTTC. The gene calls are TRBV20-1 and TRBJ2-7; D call uncertain. The CDR3 contains 11 residues. Trimming left V 2 bases short and J 3 bases short, with 5 bases between. The germline V gene encodes CDR1 DFQATT and CDR2 SNEGSKA (reference sequence).

This chain links TRBV27 with TRBJ2-1; the match to TRBD2 covers 9 bases. Germline V gene lookup returns CDR1 MNHEY and CDR2 SMNVEV (reference sequence). V lost 5 bases and J lost 5; bases outside the gene matches: 7. This CDR3 has 15 residues. In nucleotides, the CDR3 is TGTGCCAGCAGTGTACTAGCGGGTCAGGACAATGAGCAGTTCTTC. Residues: CASSVLAGQDNEQFF.

This chain connects TRBV5-6 to TRBJ2-5; D ambiguous. Germline CDR1 SGHDT, CDR2 YYEEEE. The CDR3 sequence is 11 residues long. Trimming stripped 2 bases from V and 7 bases from J, with 6 bases between. The CDR3 nucleotides read TGTGCCAGCAGCTTAGTCGGGACCCAGTACTTC. Its translation: CASSLVGTQYF.

The chain couples TRBV5-4 to TRBJ2-3; 7 nucleotides line up with TRBD2. This CDR3 is built from 16 residues. Per germline, CDR1 SGHNT and CDR2 YYREEE (reference sequence). J was trimmed by 0 bases and V by 4 bases; bases with no gene match: 8. The CDR3 loop reads CASSGDYTTSTDTQYF. CDR3 sequence (DNA): TGTGCCAGCAGCGGGGACTACACAACTAGCACAGATACGCAGTATTTT.

This clone was seen a single time. Other DNA sequences within the sample encode an identical CDR3. The chain carries TRBV13 and TRBJ2-7, with 8 bases aligning to TRBD1. Germline V gives CDR1 PRHDT, CDR2 FYEKMQ (reference sequence). J was trimmed by 4 bases and V by 0 bases; bases with no gene match: 2. The length of the CDR3 is 14 residues. DNA of the CDR3: TGTGCCAGCAGCTTAGGCGACAGGGGATACGAGCAGTACTTC. The encoded protein is CASSLGDRGYEQYF.

As DNA, the CDR3 is TGCGCCAGCAGCTCAAGGGCAGGGCCGAGGTGGGAGACCCAGTACTTC. Translating it yields CASSSRAGPRWETQYF. This chain links TRBV5-1 with TRBJ2-5, with D perhaps matching TRBD1 (5 bases). Trimming removed 3 bases at V and 5 bases at J, with 20 bases between. The germline V gene encodes CDR1 SGHRS and CDR2 YFSETQ. CDR3 size: 16 residues. Drawing the rest from reference TRBV5-1 and TRBJ2-5, the complete variable domain is KAGVTQTPRYLIKTRGQQVTLSCSPISGHRSVSWYQQTPGQGLQFLFEYFSETQRNKGNFPGRFSGRQFSNSRSEMNVSTLELGDSALYLCASSSRAGPRWETQYFGPGTRLLVL.